This is a list of T cell receptor beta chains from one sample in a study of memory CD4+ T cells and cytomegalovirus serostatus. This table comes from immunoSEQ multiplex PCR, and its TCRdb copy is limited to in-frame clones, with some not included. The table records about 100,000 clones, 80% of them present only once. Sequenced sample: memory CD4+ T cells from blood. These receptors originate from an adult in good health and CMV-seropositive. The CDR3 runs from the conserved cysteine through the conserved F or W. Fields, in order: CDR3 protein, clone size, V gene. Part of the rows lack a size; the others show once, few, many or a class for expanded clones.

CASSGTGLSYEQYF,NA,TRBV2
CAWRAGQPSGTIYF,NA,TRBV30
CASSADRNEQFF,NA,TRBV2
CASSGQGASRNTIYF,once,TRBV28
CASSPRHATNEKLFF,few,TRBV18
CASSVRGSKGTDTQYF,NA,TRBV9
CASSLISQPQHF,NA,TRBV28
CASSQVGANVLTF,few,TRBV16
CARQTGGRETQYF,NA,TRBV2
CASSLGQGNQPQHF,once,TRBV27
CASSLVVRPLNTEAFF,once,TRBV5-5
CASSPQGADTGELFF,NA,TRBV6-1
CAISVERVPASYGYTF,NA,TRBV10-3
CASSLSLVVNIQYF,NA,TRBV28
CASSLGLAESTDTQYF,NA,TRBV5-1
CASSILFGLAEETQYF,NA,TRBV19
CASNHQGEQPQHF,once,TRBV6-1
CAISEGPHGASTDTQYF,once,TRBV10-3
CASSLGQNQPQHF,NA,TRBV6-6
CASSLPGLAGAGVTGELFF,once,TRBV7-3
CASMGQYQPQHF,NA,TRBV2
CASSPSGLGTNEQFF,NA,TRBV7-2
CASSASFGRSNYGYTF,NA,TRBV14
CASSLIGSYEQYF,NA,TRBV7-3
CASSFSGRDTDTQYF,NA,TRBV6-5
CASSPESNQPQHF,NA,TRBV5-1
CASSVGGRHSGANVLTF,few,TRBV9
CASSGTAANTGELFF,NA,TRBV9
CASSFTGNQPQHF,NA,TRBV5-1
CASSYSTGHEQFF,NA,TRBV6-5
CAWSATQGNGYTF,NA,TRBV30
CASSLRDEQFF,NA,TRBV11-1
CASSPREKLFF,NA,TRBV28
CASNNGGNAYNEQFF,NA,TRBV28
CASSYLGASSAFF,NA,TRBV6-5
CASSEPGNTEAFF,NA,TRBV6-1
CASTPEFTEAFF,NA,TRBV2